The 21 T cell receptor beta chains presented below share a single source sample, sequenced in a study of T cell changes during pregnancy in multiple sclerosis. Method: immunoSEQ multiplex PCR; TCRdb's copy keeps in-frame clones and lacks some. The sample includes 55,000 to 85,000 clones, approximately 92% of them seen just once. The material was peripheral blood, obtained in the second trimester of pregnancy. These receptors all stem from a female donor with multiple sclerosis, enrolled in a pregnancy study.

The chain has TRBV5-5 and TRBJ2-3, with D uncertain. The CDR3 covers 13 residues. Germline V gene lookup returns CDR1 SGHKS and CDR2 YYEKEE (reference sequence). V lost 6 bases to trimming and J lost 10 bases, with 18 bases between them. In DNA form, the CDR3 reads TGTGCCAGCACCCAACTACGTAACCCAGCGCAGTATTTT. Protein sequence: CASTQLRNPAQYF.

The chain couples TRBV18 to TRBJ1-6, with 11 positions matching TRBD1. The CDR3 is 18 amino acids. With 3 bases clipped from V and 7 bases from J, the junction kept 11 bases outside the gene matches. The germline V gene encodes CDR1 KGHSH and CDR2 LQKENI. This CDR3 is CASSPQDRGQNWNSPLHF. The DNA for the CDR3 is TGTGCCAGCTCACCTCAGGACAGGGGGCAGAATTGGAATTCACCCCTCCACTTT.

A word on this clone: This sample includes further DNA sequences coding for the same CDR3. The chain recombines TRBV29-1 with TRBJ2-7; D unresolved. Between the trimmed V and J ends, which lost 7 bases and 0 bases, there was a span of 16 bases. The CDR3 spans 14 residues. The germline gives CDR1 SQVTM, CDR2 ANQGSEA. CDR3 nucleotide sequence: TGCAGCGACCAAGGAGCTCCCCACTCCTACGAGCAGTACTTC. Protein sequence: CSDQGAPHSYEQYF.

The J gene is TRBJ1-5, the V gene TRBV4-1, with unresolved D. Trimming removed 3 bases from V and 0 bases from J, with 9 bases in between. There are 15 residues in the CDR3. Germline CDR1 is MGHRA and CDR2 is YSYEKL. This chain's CDR3 is CASSQASYSNQPQHF. CDR3 DNA sequence: TGCGCCAGCAGCCAGGCTAGCTATAGCAATCAGCCCCAGCATTTT.

This clone showed up just once. For the CDR3, the DNA is TGTGCCAGCAGCAAAGGGGACAGAAAAAATCAGCCCCAGCATTTT. Encoded protein: CASSKGDRKNQPQHF. The V gene is TRBV6-5, the J gene TRBJ1-5; 7 nucleotides match TRBD1. The CDR3 covers 15 residues. The trim removed 6 bases at V and 4 bases at J, leaving 9 bases unmatched. Germline V CDR1 and CDR2: MNHEY, SVGAGI.

The chain joins TRBV9 to TRBJ2-3; 8 bases line up with TRBD2. Losses at the gene ends were 0 bases for V and 3 bases for J; bases not matched to a gene: 3. Germline V gene sequence: CDR1 SGDLS, CDR2 YYNGEE. CDR3 size: 15 residues. The CDR3 region has the DNA TGTGCCAGCAGCGTAGTAACTAGCGGTACAGATACGCAGTATTTT. This gives the protein CASSVVTSGTDTQYF.

This chain connects TRBV5-1 to TRBJ1-2, with 7 positions matching TRBD1. The CDR3 has 13 residues. The ends lost 4 bases at V and 6 bases at J; junction bases unmatched: 6. Looked up from germline, CDR1 is SGHRS and CDR2 is YFSETQ. The CDR3 loop is CASSVQGSDGYTF. The CDR3 DNA reads TGCGCCAGCAGCGTACAGGGGTCTGATGGCTACACCTTC.

The CDR3 reads CASKPTGWSYEQYF. The DNA of the CDR3 is TGTGCCAGCAAGCCCACAGGGTGGTCCTACGAGCAGTACTTC. The V gene is TRBV28, the J gene TRBJ2-7, with D maybe TRBD1 (6 bases). Germline-derived CDR1 and CDR2 are MDHEN and SYDVKM. The CDR3 extends over 14 amino acids. Trimming cost V 7 bases and J 1 base, with 14 bases left between them.

The chain carries TRBV29-1 and TRBJ1-2; no reliable D call. The V end was cut by 6 bases, the J end by 1 base, with 18 bases between. The CDR3 extends over 15 amino acids. Germline-derived CDR1 and CDR2 are SQVTM and ANQGSEA. CDR3 residues: CSVSPTRGGNYGYTF. The CDR3 DNA is TGCAGCGTCTCCCCCACACGGGGTGGTAACTATGGCTACACCTTC.

The chain recombines TRBV7-8 with TRBJ2-3; 9 bases line up with TRBD2. Germline V gives CDR1 SGHVS, CDR2 FQNEAQ. V dropped 3 bases and J dropped 4; count of bases not matched to a gene: 5. CDR3 length: 15 residues. CDR3 protein: CASSFFGGRADTQYF. The CDR3 nucleotides read TGTGCCAGCAGCTTCTTCGGCGGGAGGGCAGATACGCAGTATTTT.

This sequence joins TRBV4-3 and TRBJ2-7, with D possibly TRBD2 on 6 matching bases. Germline CDR1 and CDR2: LGHNA and YSLEER. The CDR3 consists of 16 residues. The V end was cut by 0 bases, the J end by 9 bases, with 21 bases between. In DNA form, the CDR3 reads TGCGCCAGCAGCCAAGATTTTACCGGGACTCTGGATGGGCAGTACTTC. Its translation: CASSQDFTGTLDGQYF.

V and J are TRBV7-2 and TRBJ1-1, with 7 bases lining up with TRBD1. Germline-derived CDR1 and CDR2 are SGHTA and FQGNSA. This CDR3 spans 17 amino acids. The ends lost 5 bases at V and 0 bases at J; junction bases unmatched: 12. CDR3 loop: CASSQRTGLRMNTEAFF. In nucleotides, the CDR3 is TGTGCCAGCAGCCAACGGACAGGACTCCGTATGAACACTGAAGCTTTCTTT.

The chain couples TRBV9 to TRBJ2-1; 10 nucleotides agree with TRBD2. Germline V gene lookup returns CDR1 SGDLS and CDR2 YYNGEE. The V and J ends lost 0 bases and 7 bases, in that order; junction bases with no gene match: 7. CDR3 length: 16 amino acids. The CDR3 DNA sequence: TGTGCCAGCAGCGTAGTAGCGGGGGGCGAAAGGAATGAGCAGTTCTTC. Translating gives CASSVVAGGERNEQFF.

This clone appeared a few times. The genes are TRBV28 and TRBJ1-2; 9 bases map to TRBD1. V shed 5 bases and J 7 bases; nucleotides not matched to a gene: 5. CDR3 size: 13 residues. Germline loops: CDR1 MDHEN, CDR2 SYDVKM. The CDR3 reads CASSQTGGTGYTF. The CDR3 coding sequence is TGTGCCAGCAGTCAGACAGGGGGAACTGGCTACACCTTC.

The chain recombines TRBV11-2 with TRBJ2-2; no reliable D call. CDR3 length: 14 amino acids. CDR1 and CDR2 from the germline V gene are SGHAT and FQNNGV. V was trimmed by 1 base and J by 4 bases, leaving 7 bases between them. In DNA, the CDR3 is TGTGCCAGCAGCTTAGCTACCTTCACCGGGGAGCTGTTTTTT. Translated: CASSLATFTGELFF.

This clone was recorded at least ten times. CDR3 sequence reads: CASSPGTNYGYTF. The CDR3 DNA reads TGTGCCAGCAGCCCCGGGACTAACTATGGCTACACCTTC. This chain connects TRBV7-3 to TRBJ1-2; D uncertain. CDR1 is SGHTA, CDR2 FQGTGA, per germline. There are 13 residues in the CDR3. The V and J ends lost 5 bases and 0 bases respectively, with 7 bases between them.

This clone was recorded a few times. This sequence joins TRBV6-5 and TRBJ2-5; D might be TRBD2 (7 bases). The ends were cut back, 4 bases at V and 4 bases at J, with 16 bases in the middle. CDR1 is MNHEY, CDR2 SVGAGI, per germline. The CDR3 length is 15 residues. CDR3 DNA sequence: TGTGCCAGCAGTTCTTTAGGGGGGGTAGGAGAGACCCAGTACTTC. Translated, it gives CASSSLGGVGETQYF.

The rearrangement links TRBV19 to TRBJ2-3, with 10 positions matching TRBD1. Trimming at V came to 2 bases and at J to 4 bases, leaving 3 bases not matched to a gene. CDR3 length equals 15 residues. Per germline, CDR1 LNHDA and CDR2 SQIVND (reference sequence). CDR3 protein: CASSITGTGADTQYF. CDR3 bases: TGTGCCAGTAGTATAACCGGGACAGGGGCAGATACGCAGTATTTT.

V is TRBV7-8 and J is TRBJ2-2; 9 nucleotides agree with TRBD2. With V trimmed by 1 base and J by 7 bases, 4 bases remained unmatched. Looked up from germline, CDR1 is SGHVS and CDR2 is FQNEAQ. CDR3 size: 15 residues. As DNA, the CDR3 is TGTGCCAGCAGCTTAGTAGCGGGAGAGGTCGGGGAGCTGTTTTTT. This translates into CASSLVAGEVGELFF.

The chain combines TRBV18 with TRBJ2-2; a possible D gene is TRBD1 (6 bases). CDR3 length equals 16 residues. Trimming pared 1 base from V and 4 bases from J, leaving 13 bases between. In germline, CDR1 is KGHSH, CDR2 LQKENI. The CDR3 bases are TGTGCCAGCTCACCACGGCAGGGGAACCCCACCGGGGAGCTGTTTTTT. Translated: CASSPRQGNPTGELFF.

The V call is TRBV30, the J call TRBJ1-1; D not certain. V was shortened by 1 base and J by 7 bases, with 7 bases between the two germline ends. Looked up from germline, CDR1 is GTSNPN and CDR2 is SVGIG (reference sequence). There are 11 residues in the CDR3. Here the CDR3 reads CAWSEYNEAFF. DNA for the CDR3: TGTGCCTGGAGTGAGTACAATGAAGCTTTCTTT.